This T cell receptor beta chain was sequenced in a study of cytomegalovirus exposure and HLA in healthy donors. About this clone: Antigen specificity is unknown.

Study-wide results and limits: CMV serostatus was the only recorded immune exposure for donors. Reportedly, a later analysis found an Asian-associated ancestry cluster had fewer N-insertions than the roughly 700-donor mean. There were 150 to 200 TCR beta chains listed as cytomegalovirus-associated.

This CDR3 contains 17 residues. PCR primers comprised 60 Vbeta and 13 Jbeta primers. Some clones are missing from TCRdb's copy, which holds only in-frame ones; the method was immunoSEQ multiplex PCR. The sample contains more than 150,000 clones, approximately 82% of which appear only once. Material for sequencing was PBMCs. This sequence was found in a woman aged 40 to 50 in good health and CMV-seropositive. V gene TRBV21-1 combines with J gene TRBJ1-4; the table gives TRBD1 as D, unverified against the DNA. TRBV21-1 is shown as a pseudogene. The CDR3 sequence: CASSSTGYEGTNEKLFF. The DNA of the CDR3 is TGTGCCAGCAGCTCAACAGGGTATGAAGGAACTAATGAAAAACTGTTTTTT.